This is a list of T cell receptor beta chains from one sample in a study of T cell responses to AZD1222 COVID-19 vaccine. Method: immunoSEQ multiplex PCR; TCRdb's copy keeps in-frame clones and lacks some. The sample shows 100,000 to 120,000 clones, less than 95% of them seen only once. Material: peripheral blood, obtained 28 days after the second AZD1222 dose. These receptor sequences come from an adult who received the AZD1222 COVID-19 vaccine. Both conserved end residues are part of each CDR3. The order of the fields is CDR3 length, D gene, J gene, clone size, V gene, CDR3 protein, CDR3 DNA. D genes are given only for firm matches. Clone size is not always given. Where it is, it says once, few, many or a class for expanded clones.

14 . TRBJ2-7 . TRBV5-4 CASSLAGPDYEQYF TGTGCCAGCAGCTTGGCAGGGCCCGACTACGAGCAGTACTTC
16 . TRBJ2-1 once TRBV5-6 CASSRPTTTDYNEQFF TGTGCCAGCAGTCGACCGACCACCACCGATTACAATGAGCAGTTCTTC
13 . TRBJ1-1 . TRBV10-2 CASTGGEVTEAFF TGCGCCAGCACTGGGGGTGAAGTCACTGAAGCTTTCTTT
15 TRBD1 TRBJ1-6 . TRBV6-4 CASRAEGATYSPLHF TGTGCCAGCAGAGCGGAGGGGGCAACTTATTCACCCCTCCACTTT
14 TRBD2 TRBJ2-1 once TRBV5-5 CASSSSSGSVEQFF TGTGCCAGCAGCTCCTCTAGCGGGAGCGTTGAGCAGTTCTTC
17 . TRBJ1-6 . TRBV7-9 CASSLTSGGSYNSPLHF TGTGCCAGCAGCTTAACTTCCGGGGGTTCCTATAATTCACCCCTCCACTTT
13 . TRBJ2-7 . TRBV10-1 CASSLGQGYEQYF TGCGCCAGCAGCCTTGGGCAGGGCTACGAGCAGTACTTC
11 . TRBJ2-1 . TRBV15 CATSPGDEQFF TGTGCCACCAGCCCTGGGGATGAGCAGTTCTTC
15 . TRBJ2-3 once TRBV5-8 CASSLEARGSDTQYF TGTGCCAGCAGCTTGGAGGCCAGGGGTTCCGATACGCAGTATTTT
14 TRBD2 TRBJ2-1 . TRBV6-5 CASSYETSGNEQFF TGTGCCAGCAGTTACGAGACTAGCGGCAATGAGCAGTTCTTC
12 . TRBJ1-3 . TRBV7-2 CASSFSGNTIYF TGTGCCAGCAGCTTCTCTGGAAACACCATATATTTT
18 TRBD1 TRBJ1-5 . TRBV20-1 CSASSGTGGTYSNQPQHF TGCAGTGCTAGTAGTGGGACAGGGGGTACTTATAGCAATCAGCCCCAGCATTTT
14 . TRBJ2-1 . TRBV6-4 CASSVLSSSDEQFF TGTGCCAGCAGTGTCTTGTCGTCGAGCGATGAGCAGTTCTTC
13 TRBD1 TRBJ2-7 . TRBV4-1 CASTGGGVPQQYF TGCGCCAGCACAGGGGGTGGTGTTCCGCAGCAGTACTTC
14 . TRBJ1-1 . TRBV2 CASTLSQRNTEAFF TGTGCCAGCACACTTTCCCAGAGGAACACTGAAGCTTTCTTT
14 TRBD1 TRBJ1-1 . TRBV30 CAWSILAGGTEAFF TGTGCCTGGAGTATCTTGGCAGGGGGCACTGAAGCTTTCTTT
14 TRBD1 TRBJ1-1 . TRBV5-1 CASRQGGPNTEAFF TGCGCCAGCAGGCAGGGGGGCCCGAACACTGAAGCTTTCTTT
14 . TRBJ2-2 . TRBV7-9 CASSLEANTGELFF TGTGCCAGCAGCTTAGAGGCGAACACCGGGGAGCTGTTTTTT
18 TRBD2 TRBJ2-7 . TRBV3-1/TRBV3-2 CASSQFTGGLAGEGEQYF TGTGCCAGCAGCCAATTTACGGGGGGACTAGCGGGAGAAGGAGAGCAGTACTTC
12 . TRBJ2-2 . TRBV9 CASSGRSGELFF TGTGCCAGCAGCGGCAGATCCGGGGAGCTGTTTTTT
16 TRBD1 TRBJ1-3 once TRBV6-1 CASSAQGQGPGNTIYF TGTGCCAGCAGTGCCCAGGGACAGGGCCCAGGAAACACCATATATTTT
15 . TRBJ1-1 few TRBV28 CASSPSGAKNAEAFF TGTGCCAGCAGTCCCTCAGGGGCCAAGAACGCTGAAGCTTTCTTT
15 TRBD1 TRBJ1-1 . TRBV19 CASNPSLGQVTEAFF TGTGCCAGTAATCCCTCGTTGGGACAGGTGACTGAAGCTTTCTTT
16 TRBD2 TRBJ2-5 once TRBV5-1 CASSLALAGIKETQYF TGCGCCAGCAGCTTGGCTCTAGCGGGAATTAAGGAGACCCAGTACTTC
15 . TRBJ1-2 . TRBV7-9 CASSFLPGGVDGYTF TGTGCCAGCAGCTTCCTTCCCGGGGGTGTTGATGGCTACACCTTC
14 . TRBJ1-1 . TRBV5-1 CASSLEQGNTEAFF TGCGCCAGCAGCTTAGAACAGGGGAACACTGAAGCTTTCTTT
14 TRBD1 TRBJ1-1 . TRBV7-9 CASSLEGAGTEAFF TGTGCCAGCAGCTTAGAGGGGGCCGGCACTGAAGCTTTCTTT
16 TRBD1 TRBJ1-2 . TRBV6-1 CASSATAGQGNYGYTF TGTGCCAGCAGTGCCACGGCGGGACAGGGGAACTATGGCTACACCTTC
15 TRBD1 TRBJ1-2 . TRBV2 CASRTGAGVIYGYTF TGTGCCAGCCGGACAGGGGCCGGGGTTATCTATGGCTACACCTTC
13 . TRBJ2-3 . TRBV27 CASSLSSSDTQYF TGTGCCAGCAGTTTATCGAGTTCAGATACGCAGTATTTT
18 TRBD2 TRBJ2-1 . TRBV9 CASSVAPLAASSYNEQFF TGTGCCAGCAGCGTAGCTCCTCTAGCGGCAAGCTCCTACAATGAGCAGTTCTTC
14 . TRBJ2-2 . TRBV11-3 CASSPNWNTGELFF TGTGCCAGCAGCCCCAACTGGAACACCGGGGAGCTGTTTTTT
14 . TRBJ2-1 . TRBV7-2 CASSRGRANNEQFF TGTGCCAGCAGCCGCGGCAGGGCCAACAATGAGCAGTTCTTC
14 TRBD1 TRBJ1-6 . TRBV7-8 CASPSTGADSPLHF TGTGCCAGCCCTTCTACAGGGGCGGATTCACCCCTCCACTTT
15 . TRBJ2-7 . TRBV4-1 CASSPSWGVGYEQYF TGCGCCAGCAGCCCCTCATGGGGGGTCGGGTACGAGCAGTACTTC
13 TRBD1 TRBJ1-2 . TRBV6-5 CASSPGQAYGYTF TGTGCCAGCAGCCCGGGACAGGCCTATGGCTACACCTTC
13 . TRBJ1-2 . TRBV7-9 CASSLGQALGYTF TGTGCCAGCAGCTTAGGGCAGGCGTTGGGCTACACCTTC
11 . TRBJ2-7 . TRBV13 CASSTYYEQYF TGTGCCAGCAGCACGTACTACGAGCAGTACTTC
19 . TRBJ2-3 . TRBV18 CASSPKVTAEKSLLDTQYF TGTGCCAGCTCACCCAAGGTTACAGCCGAAAAATCCCTGTTGGATACGCAGTATTTT
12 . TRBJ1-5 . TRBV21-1 CASPGRDQPQHF TGTGCCAGCCCCGGGAGGGATCAGCCCCAGCATTTT
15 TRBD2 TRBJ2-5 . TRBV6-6 CASYPAGGGQETQYF TGTGCCAGCTATCCTGCGGGAGGGGGCCAAGAGACCCAGTACTTC
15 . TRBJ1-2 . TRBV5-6 CASSLEGGHLRGYTF TGTGCCAGCAGCTTGGAGGGCGGACACCTCAGAGGCTACACCTTC
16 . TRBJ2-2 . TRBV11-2 CASSLVLQMNTGELFF TGTGCCAGCAGCTTAGTCCTCCAAATGAACACCGGGGAGCTGTTTTTT
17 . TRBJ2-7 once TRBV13 CASSNSGQRELRYEQYF TGTGCCAGCAGCAATTCGGGGCAGAGGGAGTTGCGGTACGAGCAGTACTTC
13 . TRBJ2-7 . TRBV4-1 CASSQTPAWEQYF TGCGCCAGCAGCCAAACGCCGGCATGGGAGCAGTACTTC
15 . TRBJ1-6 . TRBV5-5 CASSLVQTPNSPLHF TGTGCCAGCAGCTTGGTACAGACACCTAATTCACCCCTCCACTTT
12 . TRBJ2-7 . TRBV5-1 CASSTDGYEQYF TGCGCCAGCAGCACGGACGGCTACGAGCAGTACTTC
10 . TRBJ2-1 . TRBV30 CAWSRNEQFF TGTGCCTGGAGTCGGAATGAGCAGTTCTTC